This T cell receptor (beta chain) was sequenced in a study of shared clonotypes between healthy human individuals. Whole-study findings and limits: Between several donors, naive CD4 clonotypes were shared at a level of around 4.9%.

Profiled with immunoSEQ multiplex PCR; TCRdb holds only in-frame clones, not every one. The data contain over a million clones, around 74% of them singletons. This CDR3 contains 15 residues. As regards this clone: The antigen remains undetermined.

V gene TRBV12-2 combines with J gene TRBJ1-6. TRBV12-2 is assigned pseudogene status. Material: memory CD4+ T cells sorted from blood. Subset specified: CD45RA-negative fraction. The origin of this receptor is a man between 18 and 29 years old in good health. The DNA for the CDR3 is TGTGCAAGTCGCTTAGGCCTCGTTTTTAATTCACCCCTCCACTTT. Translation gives CASRLGLVFNSPLHF.